This T cell receptor beta chain is drawn from a study of T-cell memory formation after mild COVID-19 (dated by TCRdb to 2020 to 2023). With respect to the entire study: TCR sequence clusters from the two donors were largely donor specific. The cohort comprised two young, previously healthy adult volunteers, one female and one male. T-cell clones expanding and contracting after mild COVID-19 in two donors were tracked by longitudinal TCRalpha and TCRbeta repertoire sequencing. Broad study findings and their caveats: Only a couple of mild cases were covered by the study, and larger cohorts that include severe cases with pre-infection samples were considered necessary. Contracting CD4+ clones were located mainly in the CM and EM memory subsets, whereas CD8+ clones were found to be enriched in EMRA. Clones contracting from day 15 to 85 had balanced CD4/CD8 phenotypes, while a second wave expanding from day 15 to 37 was biased towards CD4+. Whether the second-wave clones peaking on day 37 were SARS-CoV-2 specific was not confirmed. Some responding clones were detected in pre-infection memory, suggesting pre-existing cross-reactive memory T cells joined the SARS-CoV-2 response.

Ficoll-Paque density gradient centrifugation was used to isolate PBMCs. This sample was sequenced with an Illumina NovaSeq 6000. cDNA libraries for TCRalpha and TCRbeta were prepared by 5'RACE using constant-segment primers, with sample barcodes and unique molecular identifiers added. Trizol reagent was used to extract RNA from every sample. Libraries were amplified in two PCR steps, with a second sample barcode and Illumina TruSeq adapters added in the second step. The libraries were sequenced on an Illumina NovaSeq using 2 x 150 bp paired-end reads. The published analysis was carried out like this. Reads were demultiplexed and collapsed into UMI-guided consensus sequences with migec v1.2.7. Using mixcr v2.1.11, the UMI consensuses were aligned to TRA and TRB V and J templates and assembled into clonotypes. Expanded or contracted clonotypes were those called significant by both edgeR and NoisET, with noise models trained on biological replicates. For edgeR calls, the thresholds were a false discovery rate-adjusted p below 0.01 and a log2 fold-change of 1. As an exploratory analysis of dynamics, max-normalized trajectories of the 1000 most abundant clonotypes were examined by PCA with hierarchical clustering. The CD4 or CD8 phenotype of responding clones was assigned using the separately sequenced CD4+ and CD8+ repertoires. TCRdb ran its own pipeline on the public reads, namely fastp trimming at Q25 and MiXCR clone calling, and kept in-frame beta chains. Under each unique CDR3 protein, matching rows form one entry showing the most common genes and DNA. TCRdb, rather than the study authors, made the V and J calls. For this sample the table gives just over 150,000 distinct CDR3 sequences, of which roughly 31% were detected only once. The top ten constitute around 12% of the sample.

The germline V gene specifies SGHVS as CDR1 and FNYEAQ as CDR2. From the cysteine through the phenylalanine, the CDR3 covers 15 amino acids. CDR3 DNA only is kept here, 45 bases in frame from base 1. For this chain, trimming is 5 bases at the V end and 5 bases at the J end, and the number of junction bases without a gene match is 12. Comments on this clonotype: This clone's antigen is unknown. No clone much larger than this one lies a single base away; base qualities are absent.

Sequencing was performed on PBMCs or a T cell subset sorted from them (not recorded which). In this chain, TRBV7-6 is recombined with TRBJ2-7; TRBD1 agrees with 7 junctional bases. The clonotype was recovered from an adult woman who had mild COVID-19 (a few samples of this study predate the infection). The sample titles of this study are shuffled in the database, so cell type and time point are left out; the donor was told from shared clones. This receptor carries the CDR3 CASSPRQGVRDEQYF. The base sequence is TGTGCCAGCAGCCCACGACAGGGCGTTCGGGACGAGCAGTACTTC.